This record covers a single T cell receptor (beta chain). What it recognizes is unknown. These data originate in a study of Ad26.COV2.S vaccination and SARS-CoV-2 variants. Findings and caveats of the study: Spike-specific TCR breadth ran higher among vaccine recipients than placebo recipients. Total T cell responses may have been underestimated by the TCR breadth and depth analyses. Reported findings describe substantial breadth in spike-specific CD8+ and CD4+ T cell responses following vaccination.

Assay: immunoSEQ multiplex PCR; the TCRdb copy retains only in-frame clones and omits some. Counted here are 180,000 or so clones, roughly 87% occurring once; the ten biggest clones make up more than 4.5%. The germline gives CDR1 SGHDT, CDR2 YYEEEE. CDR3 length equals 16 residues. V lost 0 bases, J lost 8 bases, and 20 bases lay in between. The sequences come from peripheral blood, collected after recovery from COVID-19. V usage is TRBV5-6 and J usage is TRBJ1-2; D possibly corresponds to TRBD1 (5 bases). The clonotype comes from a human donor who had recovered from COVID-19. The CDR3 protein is CASSLVEGGRAEGYTF. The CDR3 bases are TGTGCCAGCAGCTTGGTCGAGGGAGGCAGGGCGGAGGGCTACACCTTC.